Following are 30 T cell receptor beta chains from one sample sequenced in a study of OX40 agonist ivuxolimab in advanced cancers. The assay was immunoSEQ multiplex PCR, and TCRdb's table has in-frame clones only and misses some. The profile shows tens of thousands of clones, 75% to 90% of them singletons. This specimen was CD4+ or CD8+ T cells sorted from blood, taken in a trial of the OX40 agonist ivuxolimab. The receptors here all came from an adult with an advanced solid tumor such as melanoma, head and neck, liver or kidney cancer.

This clone was observed a handful of times. The gene calls are TRBV11-3 and TRBJ2-3; 8 bases match TRBD1. The CDR3 sequence is 13 residues long. V trimming: 6 bases; J trimming: 3 bases; junction bases outside the gene matches: 2. Germline lookup yields CDR1 SGHNT and CDR2 YENEEA. CDR3 in amino acids: CASSDRGTDTQYF. CDR3 nucleotides: TGTGCCAGCAGTGACAGGGGAACAGATACGCAGTATTTT.

The rearrangement links TRBV7-2 to TRBJ2-2; 12 bases agree with TRBD2. This CDR3 has 17 amino acids. Germline CDR1 reads SGHTA; CDR2 reads FQGNSA. V dropped 2 bases and J dropped 4; count of bases not matched to a gene: 5. The CDR3 sequence is CASSLQASGGGTGELFF. DNA for the CDR3: TGTGCCAGCAGCTTACAGGCTAGCGGGGGGGGCACCGGGGAGCTGTTTTTT.

V gene TRBV5-4 combines with J gene TRBJ2-3; 9 nucleotides line up with TRBD1. In germline, CDR1 is SGHNT, CDR2 YYREEE (reference sequence). There are 15 residues in the CDR3. V shed 0 bases, J shed 1 base, and the junction held 0 bases outside the gene matches. The CDR3 DNA reads as TGTGCCAGCAGCTTGGGGACAGGGGGCACAGATACGCAGTATTTT. It codes for CASSLGTGGTDTQYF.

The chain recombines TRBV5-4 with TRBJ1-1; D is possibly TRBD1 (5 bases). Trimming pared 0 bases from V and 3 bases from J, leaving 9 bases between. The CDR3 spans 14 residues. Germline values: CDR1 SGHNT, CDR2 YYREEE (reference sequence). This CDR3 is CASSLAVGDTEAFF. CDR3 sequence (DNA): TGTGCCAGCAGCTTGGCCGTGGGGGACACTGAAGCTTTCTTT. Combining the CDR3 with reference TRBV5-4 and TRBJ1-1 gives the whole variable domain ETGVTQSPTHLIKTRGQQVTLRCSSQSGHNTVSWYQQALGQGPQFIFQYYREEENGRGNFPPRFSGLQFPNYSSELNVNALELDDSALYLCASSLAVGDTEAFFGQGTRLTVV.

This sequence joins TRBV27 and TRBJ1-5, with TRBD1 as a possible D gene (6 bases). The CDR3 runs 14 residues. The V and J ends lost 3 bases and 5 bases respectively, with 11 bases between them. Germline CDR1 reads MNHEY; CDR2 reads SMNVEV (reference sequence). DNA of the CDR3: TGTGCCAGCAGTTTCGGACAGAGTGATCAGCCCCAGCATTTT. Amino acids: CASSFGQSDQPQHF.

The gene calls are TRBV7-2 and TRBJ2-5; 7 nucleotides match TRBD2. The end of the DNA is better explained by TRBJ2-7, so the J call may be wrong. CDR1 and CDR2 from the germline V gene are SGHTA and FQGNSA. The CDR3 extends over 16 amino acids. CDR3 coding DNA: TGTGCCAGCAGCTTAGCTGCGGGAGCTAGCTCCTACGAGCAGTACTTC. Its translation is CASSLAAGASSYEQYF.

The rearrangement uses TRBV12-5 and TRBJ1-5, with a weak D call TRBD1 (6 bases). From germline, CDR1 is LGHNT and CDR2 FRNRAP. Trimming took off 6 bases at V and 0 bases at J, with 12 bases between the two ends. The CDR3 loop spans 15 amino acids. The CDR3 nucleotides read TGTGCTAGTGGGTTACAGGGACATAGCAATCAGCCCCAGCATTTT. Its translation is CASGLQGHSNQPQHF.

This sequence joins TRBV29-1 and TRBJ1-6, with no clear D. The V and J ends lost 4 bases and 4 bases respectively, with 8 bases between them. The CDR3 length is 13 residues. Germline CDR1 and CDR2: SQVTM and ANQGSEA. The CDR3 DNA follows: TGCAGCGTTGGGGAGGATTATAATTCACCCCTCCACTTT. Translating gives CSVGEDYNSPLHF.

The chain has TRBV9 and TRBJ2-1, with D unresolved. V gave up 4 bases and J gave up 5 bases, with 10 bases separating them. The CDR3 has 13 amino acids. Per the germline V gene, CDR1 is SGDLS and CDR2 is YYNGEE. The CDR3 loop is CASSPAGHNEQFF. The CDR3 bases are TGTGCCAGCAGCCCCGCCGGTCACAATGAGCAGTTCTTC.

The genes are TRBV11-2 and TRBJ2-5; D call uncertain. The length of the CDR3 is 13 residues. Germline values: CDR1 SGHAT, CDR2 FQNNGV. V lost 6 bases to trimming and J lost 5 bases, with 13 bases between them. Written as DNA, the CDR3 is TGTGCCAGCAGTATCCCTGACGGGGAGACCCAGTACTTC. Protein sequence: CASSIPDGETQYF. The full variable domain, in which reference TRBV11-2 and TRBJ2-5 provide the parts outside the CDR3, is EAGVAQSPRYKIIEKRQSVAFWCNPISGHATLYWYQQILGQGPKLLIQFQNNGVVDDSQLPKDRFSAERLKGVDSTLKIQPAKLEDSAVYLCASSIPDGETQYFGPGTRLLVL.

V is TRBV4-3 and J is TRBJ1-1, with D unclear. V lost 1 base to trimming and J lost 4 bases, with 10 bases between them. Germline V lookup: CDR1 LGHNA, CDR2 YSLEER. CDR3 size: 14 residues. CDR3 sequence reads: CASSQVSRSTEAFF. CDR3 nucleotides: TGCGCCAGCAGCCAAGTCAGCAGGAGCACTGAAGCTTTCTTT.

Comment on this clone: One end of the junction fails to match germline, which may point to a read error. The chain couples TRBV7-9 to TRBJ1-4; TRBD1 matches 9 bases. This CDR3 spans 15 amino acids. The germline V gene has CDR1 SEHNR and CDR2 FQNEAQ (reference sequence). The CDR3 region is CASSPHRGRVEKLFF. CDR3 coding DNA: TGCGCCAGCAGCCCCCACAGGGGGCGTGTTGAAAAACTGTTTTTT.

The V and J genes are TRBV7-2 and TRBJ1-5, with 9 bases lining up with TRBD1. V gave up 5 bases and J gave up 4 bases; unmatched junction bases: 6. This CDR3 spans 15 amino acids. Germline assignment: CDR1 SGHTA and CDR2 FQGNSA. The chain's CDR3 is CASSPGTGSNQPQHF. The CDR3 nucleotides read TGTGCCAGCAGCCCGGGGACAGGGTCTAATCAGCCCCAGCATTTT.

The chain combines TRBV7-8 with TRBJ1-2; D ambiguous. Deletions cut 5 bases from V and 3 bases from J, with 13 bases between. CDR3 length: 14 residues. The V gene's germline CDR1 is SGHVS and CDR2 FQNEAQ. CDR3 DNA sequence: TGTGCCAGCAGCAATTCTGCCGCCGACTATGGCTACACCTTC. This sequence encodes CASSNSAADYGYTF.

The rearrangement links TRBV15 to TRBJ2-1; 10 bases match TRBD2. The trim removed 0 bases at V and 4 bases at J, leaving 6 bases unmatched. The CDR3 spans 17 residues. From germline, CDR1 is LNHNV and CDR2 YYDKDF (reference sequence). The CDR3 nucleotides read TGTGCCACCAGCAGAGAGAGAAGGACTAGCGGATACAATGAGCAGTTCTTC. It codes for CATSRERRTSGYNEQFF.

This chain joins TRBV2 and TRBJ1-5; D ambiguous. V lost 3 bases and J lost 0, with 6 bases in between. The CDR3 spans 14 residues. Germline CDR1 reads SNHLY; CDR2 reads FYNNEI. Written as DNA, the CDR3 is TGTGCCAGCAGTGAGGGAAGTAGCAATCAGCCCCAGCATTTT. Amino acid sequence: CASSEGSSNQPQHF.

This clone was seen a single time. The chain couples TRBV4-2 to TRBJ2-2, with D tentatively TRBD1 (6 bases). Trimming took 0 bases from V and 9 from J, leaving 14 bases between them. CDR1 is LGHNA, CDR2 YNFKEQ, per germline. This CDR3 is built from 15 residues. For the CDR3, the DNA is TGTGCCAGCAGCCAAGAACTACTCACAGGGCGGGAGCTGTTTTTT. Its translation: CASSQELLTGRELFF.

This clone was detected only a few times. This rearrangement joins TRBV28 to TRBJ1-1; TRBD1 agrees at 7 bases. CDR1 is MDHEN and CDR2 is SYDVKM in the germline V gene. Trimming cost V 8 bases and J 1 base; bases outside gene matches: 4. This CDR3 is 13 amino acids long. CDR3 sequence: CASEGAENTEAFF. DNA of the CDR3: TGTGCCAGCGAGGGGGCGGAGAACACTGAAGCTTTCTTT.

The count of this clone is one. The chain carries TRBV29-1 and TRBJ1-2; 10 bases are a match to TRBD1. J lost 2 bases, V lost 0 bases, and 3 bases had no gene match. The CDR3 has 15 amino acids. The V gene's germline CDR1 is SQVTM and CDR2 ANQGSEA. The DNA of the CDR3 is TGCAGCGTTGAAGATCGGGACAGGGGAAACTATGGCTACACCTTC. This sequence encodes CSVEDRDRGNYGYTF.

Notes on this clone: Mismatch with germline at one junction end may stem from a read error. The gene calls are TRBV7-7 and TRBJ2-5; no definite D call. CDR1 and CDR2 (germline): SSHAT, FNYEAQ (reference sequence). The CDR3 loop spans 13 amino acids. CDR3 sequence: CASSLGPQETQYF. The CDR3 DNA sequence: TGTGCTAGCAGCTTAGGACCCCAAGAGACCCAGTACTTC.

This rearrangement joins TRBV7-2 to TRBJ1-5; weak D call: TRBD1 (5 bases). Germline CDR1 SGHTA, CDR2 FQGNSA. Between the trimmed V and J ends, which lost 5 bases and 4 bases, there was a span of 9 bases. This CDR3 is 13 amino acids long. The chain's CDR3 is CASSRDRNQPQHF. Here the CDR3 DNA reads TGTGCCAGCAGCCGCGACAGAAATCAGCCCCAGCATTTT.

This chain connects TRBV5-4 to TRBJ2-3; tentatively, D is TRBD1 or TRBD2 (6 bases each). Per the germline V gene, CDR1 is SGHNT and CDR2 is YYREEE (reference sequence). This CDR3 is 16 amino acids long. V lost 1 base and J lost 6, with 18 bases in between. In DNA, the CDR3 is TGTGCCAGCAGCTTGTCGGGTGGGGGGCGAGGGGATACGCAGTATTTT. Its protein product is CASSLSGGGRGDTQYF.

This chain joins TRBV11-3 and TRBJ1-1; D ambiguous. Trimming took off 5 bases at V and 0 bases at J, with 7 bases between the two ends. CDR1 is SGHNT, CDR2 YENEEA, per germline. This CDR3 spans 13 amino acids. CDR3 residues: CASSHNMNTEAFF. CDR3 nucleotide sequence: TGTGCCAGCAGCCACAACATGAACACTGAAGCTTTCTTT.

The chain recombines TRBV7-6 with TRBJ2-5; 10 nucleotides align to TRBD2. Trimming cost V 7 bases and J 4 bases; bases outside gene matches: 12. The CDR3 is 16 amino acids. Looked up from germline, CDR1 is SGHVS and CDR2 is FNYEAQ. This CDR3 is CASTRGASGSRETQYF. The CDR3 bases are TGTGCCAGCACGCGGGGGGCTAGCGGGAGCAGAGAGACCCAGTACTTC.

The chain joins TRBV7-8 to TRBJ1-6, with D unclear. The V end was cut by 5 bases, the J end by 11 bases, with 13 bases between. The germline V gene encodes CDR1 SGHVS and CDR2 FQNEAQ. This CDR3 spans 13 amino acids. CDR3: CASSRRLPAPLHF. The CDR3 region has the DNA TGTGCCAGCAGCCGGAGATTGCCCGCACCCCTCCACTTT.

This clone has just a few counts. The rearrangement joins TRBV28 to TRBJ1-2; D is undetermined. The CDR3 is 14 residues long. The germline V and J ends were trimmed by 7 bases and 0 bases, with 12 bases remaining between them. Germline lookup yields CDR1 MDHEN and CDR2 SYDVKM. In nucleotides, the CDR3 is TGTGCCAGCACGCAGGCACTAGCTAACTATGGCTACACCTTC. Protein: CASTQALANYGYTF.

The chain is built from TRBV6-1 and TRBJ1-2, with 9 nucleotides matching TRBD1. Germline CDR1 reads MNHNS; CDR2 reads SASEGT. V was clipped by 3 bases and J by 6 bases; unmatched bases: 11. CDR3 length: 16 amino acids. Here the CDR3 DNA reads TGTGCCAGCAGTGACTTATGGGGACAGGGTGGGAATGGCTACACCTTC. Protein: CASSDLWGQGGNGYTF.

The rearrangement uses TRBV6-1 and TRBJ1-5; the match to TRBD1 covers 7 bases. Germline assignment: CDR1 MNHNS and CDR2 SASEGT. CDR3 length equals 15 residues. Trimming took 6 bases from V and 0 from J; bases not matched to a gene: 5. CDR3 protein: CASSRGGISNQPQHF. The CDR3 DNA sequence: TGTGCCAGCAGCAGGGGGGGTATTAGCAATCAGCCCCAGCATTTT.

The rearrangement uses TRBV7-6 and TRBJ1-1; D is perhaps TRBD1 (6 bases). V lost 5 bases, J lost 2 bases, and 18 bases lay in between. From germline, CDR1 is SGHVS and CDR2 FNYEAQ. This CDR3 has 16 amino acids. The CDR3 here is CASSRKGGGINTEAFF. In nucleotides, the CDR3 is TGTGCCAGCAGCCGAAAAGGGGGGGGAATAAACACTGAAGCTTTCTTT.

The rearrangement links TRBV11-2 to TRBJ2-1, with D perhaps assigned TRBD1 or TRBD2 (5 bases each). With 0 bases removed from V and 4 bases from J, the gap between germline ends came to 7 bases. Per germline, CDR1 SGHAT and CDR2 FQNNGV. The CDR3 contains 14 residues. For the CDR3, the DNA is TGTGCCAGCAGCTTAGATGGGGGATACAATGAGCAGTTCTTC. Residues: CASSLDGGYNEQFF.